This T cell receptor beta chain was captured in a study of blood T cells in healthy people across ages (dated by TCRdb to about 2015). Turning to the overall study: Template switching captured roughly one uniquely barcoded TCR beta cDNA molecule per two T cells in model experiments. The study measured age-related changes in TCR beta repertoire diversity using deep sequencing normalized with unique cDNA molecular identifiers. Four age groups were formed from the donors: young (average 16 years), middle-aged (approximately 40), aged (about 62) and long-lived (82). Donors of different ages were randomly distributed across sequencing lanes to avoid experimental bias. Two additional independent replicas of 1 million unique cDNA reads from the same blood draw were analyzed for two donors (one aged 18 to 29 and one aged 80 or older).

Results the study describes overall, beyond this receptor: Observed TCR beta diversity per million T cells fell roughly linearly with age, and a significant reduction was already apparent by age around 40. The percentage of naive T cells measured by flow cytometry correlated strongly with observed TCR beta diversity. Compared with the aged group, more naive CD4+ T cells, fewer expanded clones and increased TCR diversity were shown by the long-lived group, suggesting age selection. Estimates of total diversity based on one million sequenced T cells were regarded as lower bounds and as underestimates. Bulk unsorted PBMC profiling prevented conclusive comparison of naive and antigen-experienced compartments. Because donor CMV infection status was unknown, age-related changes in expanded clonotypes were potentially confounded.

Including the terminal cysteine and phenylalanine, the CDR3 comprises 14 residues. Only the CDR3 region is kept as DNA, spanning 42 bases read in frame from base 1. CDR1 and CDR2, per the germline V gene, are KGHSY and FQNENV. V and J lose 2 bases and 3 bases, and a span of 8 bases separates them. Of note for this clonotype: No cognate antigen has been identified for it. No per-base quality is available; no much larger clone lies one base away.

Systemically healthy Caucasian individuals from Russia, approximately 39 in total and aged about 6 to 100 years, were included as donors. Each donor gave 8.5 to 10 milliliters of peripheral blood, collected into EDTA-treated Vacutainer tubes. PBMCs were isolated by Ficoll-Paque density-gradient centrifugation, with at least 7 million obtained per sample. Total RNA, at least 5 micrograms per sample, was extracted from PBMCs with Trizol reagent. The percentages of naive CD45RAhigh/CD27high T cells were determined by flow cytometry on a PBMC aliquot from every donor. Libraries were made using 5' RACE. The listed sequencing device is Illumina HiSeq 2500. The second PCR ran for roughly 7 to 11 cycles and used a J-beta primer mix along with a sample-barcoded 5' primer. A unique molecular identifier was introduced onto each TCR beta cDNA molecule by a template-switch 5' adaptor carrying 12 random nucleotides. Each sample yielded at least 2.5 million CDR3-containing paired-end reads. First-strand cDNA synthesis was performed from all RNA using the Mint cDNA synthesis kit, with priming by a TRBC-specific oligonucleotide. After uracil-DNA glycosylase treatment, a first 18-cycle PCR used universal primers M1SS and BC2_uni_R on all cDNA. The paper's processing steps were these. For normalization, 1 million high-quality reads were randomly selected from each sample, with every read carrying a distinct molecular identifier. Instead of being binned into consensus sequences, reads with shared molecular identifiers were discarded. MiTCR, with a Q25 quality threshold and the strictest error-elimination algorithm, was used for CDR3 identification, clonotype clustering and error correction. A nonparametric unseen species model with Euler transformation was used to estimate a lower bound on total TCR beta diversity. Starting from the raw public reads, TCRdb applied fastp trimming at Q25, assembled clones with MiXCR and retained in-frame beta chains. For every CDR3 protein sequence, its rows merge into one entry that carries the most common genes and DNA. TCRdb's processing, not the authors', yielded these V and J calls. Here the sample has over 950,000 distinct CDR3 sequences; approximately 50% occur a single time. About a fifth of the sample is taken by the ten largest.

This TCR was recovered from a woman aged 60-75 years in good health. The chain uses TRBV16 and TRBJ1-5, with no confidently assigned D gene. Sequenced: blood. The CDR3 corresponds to CASSQGLINQPQHF. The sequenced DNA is TGTGCCAGCAGCCAAGGACTGATCAATCAGCCCCAGCATTTT.